The 29 T cell receptor beta chains presented below share a single source sample, sequenced in a study of blood T cell repertoires in COVID-19. Some clones are missing from TCRdb's copy, which holds only in-frame ones; the method was immunoSEQ multiplex PCR. In the table there are about 44,000 clones, 87% of which are singletons. Sequencing used peripheral blood. The receptors derive from a woman aged 80 or over in a cohort sampled during active or convalescent COVID-19.

This chain links TRBV5-5 with TRBJ2-7; D is unclear. Germline V gene lookup returns CDR1 SGHKS and CDR2 YYEKEE (reference sequence). V dropped 0 bases and J dropped 0 bases, with 7 bases sitting between them. The CDR3 extends over 14 amino acids. The CDR3 region has the DNA TGTGCCAGCAGCTTGGAAATCCTCTCCTACGAGCAGTACTTC. Protein product: CASSLEILSYEQYF.

This rearrangement joins TRBV27 to TRBJ2-2, with TRBD2 identical over 8 bases. CDR1 is MNHEY, CDR2 SMNVEV, per germline (reference sequence). Trimming took 2 bases from V and 9 from J; bases not matched to a gene: 8. The CDR3 covers 15 residues. The CDR3: CASSLRGRLDRELFF. For the CDR3, the DNA is TGTGCCAGCAGTTTACGCGGGAGGCTGGATCGGGAGCTGTTTTTT.

This clone is labeled as medium-sized. This sequence joins TRBV6-5 and TRBJ2-1; tentative D call: TRBD2 (6 bases). The V and J ends lost 0 bases and 8 bases respectively, with 17 bases between them. Germline V gene data show CDR1 as MNHEY and CDR2 as SVGAGI. The CDR3 runs 16 residues. Written as DNA, the CDR3 is TGTGCCAGCAGTTACTCCTCACGGCTAGCGTTCGATGAGCAGTTCTTC. Translation gives CASSYSSRLAFDEQFF.

In this sample, this clone turned up a few times. The gene calls are TRBV9 and TRBJ2-7, with 8 bases identical to TRBD2. Germline values: CDR1 SGDLS, CDR2 YYNGEE. Losses at the gene ends were 1 base for V and 1 base for J; bases not matched to a gene: 10. This CDR3 comprises 17 residues. The CDR3 loop is CASSVTPGERESYEQYF. The CDR3 DNA sequence: TGTGCCAGCAGCGTAACGCCCGGAGAGCGGGAGTCCTACGAGCAGTACTTC.

V is TRBV11-3 and J is TRBJ1-1, with D possibly being TRBD1 (6 bases). Germline V gene data show CDR1 as SGHNT and CDR2 as YENEEA. Trimming took 5 bases from V and 2 from J, leaving 15 bases between them. CDR3 length: 15 residues. The CDR3, as DNA: TGTGCCAGCAGCCACCAGAGGGGGGGTAACACTGAAGCTTTCTTT. Translation gives CASSHQRGGNTEAFF.

V is TRBV13 and J is TRBJ1-5, with a tentative D call TRBD1 (5 bases). The V end lost 1 base, the J end lost 7 bases, and 8 bases lay between the germline ends. The CDR3 loop spans 13 amino acids. CDR1 is PRHDT and CDR2 is FYEKMQ in the germline V gene (reference sequence). CDR3 sequence: CASSLDGAQPQHF. The DNA for the CDR3 is TGTGCCAGCAGCTTAGATGGGGCGCAGCCCCAGCATTTT.

This clone was seen a few times. J is TRBJ2-2 and V is TRBV30, with D tentatively TRBD2 (5 bases). The germline V and J ends were trimmed by 3 bases and 4 bases, with 9 bases remaining between them. Germline-derived CDR1 and CDR2 are GTSNPN and SVGIG (reference sequence). CDR3 size: 13 residues. The CDR3 region is CAWRKSGTGELFF. The CDR3 DNA is TGTGCCTGGAGAAAGAGCGGCACCGGGGAGCTGTTTTTT. The whole variable domain, filled in from reference TRBV30 and TRBJ2-2, reads SQTIHQWPATLVQPVGSPLSLECTVEGTSNPNLYWYRQAAGRGLQLLFYSVGIGQISSEVPQNLSASRPQDRQFILSSKKLLLSDSGFYLCAWRKSGTGELFFGEGSRLTVL.

The chain is built from TRBV7-9 and TRBJ1-2; D gene uncertain. Germline-derived CDR1 and CDR2 are SEHNR and FQNEAQ (reference sequence). Trimming stripped 4 bases from V and 8 bases from J, with 14 bases between. The CDR3 runs to 13 residues. The CDR3 sequence: CASSSSGAGGYTF. The CDR3 nucleotides read TGTGCCAGCAGCTCCAGTGGAGCGGGCGGCTACACCTTC.

The chain is built from TRBV2 and TRBJ1-2, with D possibly matching TRBD1 (5 bases). Germline V gene sequence: CDR1 SNHLY, CDR2 FYNNEI. There are 12 residues in the CDR3. V lost 4 bases and J lost 2, with 5 bases in between. For the CDR3, the DNA is TGTGCCAGCAGTGCAGGGAACTATGGCTACACCTTC. Translation gives CASSAGNYGYTF.

This clone was detected only a few times. This chain joins TRBV2 and TRBJ2-7, with D possibly matching TRBD1 (6 bases). Trimming took 4 bases from V and 3 from J, leaving 7 bases between them. The germline V gene has CDR1 SNHLY and CDR2 FYNNEI. This CDR3 comprises 12 residues. The CDR3 reads CASSVQGYEQYF. In nucleotides, the CDR3 is TGTGCCAGCAGTGTACAGGGCTACGAGCAGTACTTC.

V is TRBV19 and J is TRBJ2-3, with 8 bases that match TRBD1. Losses at the gene ends were 5 bases for V and 2 bases for J; bases not matched to a gene: 9. Per germline, CDR1 LNHDA and CDR2 SQIVND (reference sequence). This CDR3 spans 16 amino acids. Written as DNA, the CDR3 is TGTGCCAGTAGTCGGACAGGGTCAGGGAACACAGATACGCAGTATTTT. Translation gives CASSRTGSGNTDTQYF.

The rearrangement joins TRBV28 to TRBJ2-5, with D possibly matching TRBD2 (5 bases). V shed 3 bases and J shed 1 base, with 12 bases lying between them. This CDR3 is built from 15 residues. The germline CDR1 and CDR2 sequences are MDHEN and SYDVKM. The CDR3 region is CASSFSRGPQETQYF. DNA for the CDR3: TGTGCCAGCAGTTTCAGTCGGGGTCCCCAAGAGACCCAGTACTTC.

This rearrangement joins TRBV11-3 to TRBJ2-3; 7 bases line up with TRBD2. The CDR3 runs 16 residues. CDR1 is SGHNT and CDR2 is YENEEA in the germline V gene. The V segment lost 4 bases and the J segment 8 bases; nucleotides outside the gene matches: 15. DNA for the CDR3: TGTGCCAGCAGCTCTCGAGCCGGGACTATCCCGAGTACGCAGTATTTT. Protein: CASSSRAGTIPSTQYF.

V is TRBV12-3 or TRBV12-4 and J is TRBJ1-1, with unresolved D. V was shortened by 6 bases and J by 1 base, with 9 bases between the two germline ends. The CDR3 is 13 amino acids. The CDR3 here is CASSLSGNTEAFF. CDR3 nucleotide sequence: TGTGCCAGCAGCTTGAGCGGGAACACTGAAGCTTTCTTT.

The chain joins TRBV7-9 to TRBJ1-2; TRBD1 might be the D (5 bases). This CDR3 is built from 13 residues. The V end was cut by 1 base, the J end by 2 bases, with 5 bases between. From germline, CDR1 is SEHNR and CDR2 FQNEAQ (reference sequence). The chain's CDR3 is CASSLGQNYGYTF. CDR3 DNA sequence: TGTGCCAGCAGCTTAGGACAGAACTATGGCTACACCTTC. The variable domain in full, with the rest retrieved from reference TRBV7-9 and TRBJ1-2, is DTGVSQNPRHKITKRGQNVTFRCDPISEHNRLYWYRQTLGQGPEFLTYFQNEAQLEKSRLLSDRFSAERPKGSFSTLEIQRTEQGDSAMYLCASSLGQNYGYTFGSGTRLTVV.

The chain recombines TRBV10-1 with TRBJ2-1; D is unresolved. The V gene's germline CDR1 is WNHNN and CDR2 SYGVQD (reference sequence). The CDR3 contains 16 residues. The ends were cut back, 0 bases at V and 0 bases at J, with 9 bases in the middle. The CDR3 loop is CASSESSDSSYNEQFF. The CDR3 DNA is TGCGCCAGCAGTGAGTCGTCTGATAGCTCCTACAATGAGCAGTTCTTC.

The gene calls are TRBV7-9 and TRBJ2-1; D might be TRBD1 (5 bases). V was cut by 4 bases and J by 2 bases, with 15 bases left in between. Germline assignment: CDR1 SEHNR and CDR2 FQNEAQ (reference sequence). The CDR3 spans 16 residues. The CDR3 region is CASSSQSGMAYNEQFF. The CDR3 DNA follows: TGTGCCAGCAGCTCACAGTCAGGGATGGCCTACAATGAGCAGTTCTTC.

This chain links TRBV6-5 with TRBJ1-2; maybe TRBD1 (5 bases). The germline CDR1 and CDR2 sequences are MNHEY and SVGAGI. V gave up 7 bases and J gave up 2 bases, with 11 bases separating them. The CDR3 runs 13 residues. The CDR3 loop reads CASIGTGNYGYTF. CDR3 DNA sequence: TGTGCCAGCATTGGGACTGGGAACTATGGCTACACCTTC.

This sequence joins TRBV6-1 and TRBJ1-2; D is possibly TRBD1 (6 bases). Trimming took 3 bases from V and 5 from J, leaving 16 bases between them. The V gene's germline CDR1 is MNHNS and CDR2 SASEGT. This CDR3 contains 15 residues. The CDR3 nucleotides are TGTGCCAGCAGTGAGCGCCCAGGGGTCCCTTATGGCTACACCTTC. This encodes CASSERPGVPYGYTF.

The rearrangement joins TRBV7-2 to TRBJ2-5; tentatively, D is TRBD2 (5 bases). The germline CDR1 and CDR2 sequences are SGHTA and FQGNSA. The CDR3 loop spans 13 amino acids. Trimming removed 7 bases at V and 4 bases at J, with 13 bases between. CDR3: CASTGSLAETQYF. The CDR3 DNA sequence: TGTGCCAGCACCGGTAGTCTAGCAGAGACCCAGTACTTC.

CDR3 loop: CASVGTGGPDTQYF. CDR3 DNA sequence: TGTGCCAGCGTCGGGACAGGGGGCCCAGATACGCAGTATTTT. The rearrangement joins TRBV6-5 to TRBJ2-3; 12 bases agree with TRBD1. Germline V gives CDR1 MNHEY, CDR2 SVGAGI. The V segment lost 8 bases and the J segment 4 bases; nucleotides outside the gene matches: 4. This CDR3 has 14 amino acids.

This clone was picked up a small number of times. The V call is TRBV20-1, the J call TRBJ1-2, with 11 positions matching TRBD1. CDR3 length equals 15 residues. Germline CDR1 reads DFQATT; CDR2 reads SNEGSKA (reference sequence). V gave up 3 bases and J gave up 4 bases; unmatched junction bases: 7. CDR3 sequence (DNA): TGCAGTGCTAGTCCTGGACAGGGGGCAAGCTATGGCTACACCTTC. It codes for CSASPGQGASYGYTF.

The rearrangement joins TRBV7-9 to TRBJ1-2; 9 bases match TRBD1. Per germline, CDR1 SEHNR and CDR2 FQNEAQ (reference sequence). V lost 5 bases and J lost 7; bases outside the gene matches: 11. The CDR3 runs 15 residues. DNA for the CDR3: TGTGCCAGCAGCCGGGGCGGGACAGGGAATCTTGGCTACACCTTC. Translated, it gives CASSRGGTGNLGYTF. The full variable domain, completed using reference TRBV7-9 and TRBJ1-2, is DTGVSQNPRHKITKRGQNVTFRCDPISEHNRLYWYRQTLGQGPEFLTYFQNEAQLEKSRLLSDRFSAERPKGSFSTLEIQRTEQGDSAMYLCASSRGGTGNLGYTFGSGTRLTVV.

V usage is TRBV10-1 and J usage is TRBJ1-1; D perhaps matches TRBD1 (5 bases). Germline V CDR1 and CDR2: WNHNN, SYGVQD (reference sequence). V lost 3 bases, J lost 4 bases, and 15 bases lay in between. The CDR3 has 15 residues. The DNA for the CDR3 is TGCGCCAGCAGTGAAAGAACAGGTCCCGGCACTGAAGCTTTCTTT. It is translated as CASSERTGPGTEAFF.

The CDR3: CASSLEVVATDTQYF. The CDR3 nucleotides are TGTGCCAGCAGCTTGGAAGTGGTAGCTACAGATACGCAGTATTTT. This chain joins TRBV5-8 and TRBJ2-3; D is uncertain. Per germline, CDR1 SGHTS and CDR2 YDEGEE. The CDR3 totals 15 residues. Trimming stripped 0 bases from V and 3 bases from J, with 11 bases between.

This chain links TRBV7-2 with TRBJ1-2, with D maybe TRBD1 (6 bases). The length of the CDR3 is 14 residues. Germline V lookup: CDR1 SGHTA, CDR2 FQGNSA. V was trimmed by 0 bases and J by 3 bases, leaving 8 bases between them. This CDR3 reads CASSLAKGDYGYTF. DNA for the CDR3: TGTGCCAGCAGCTTAGCGAAGGGGGACTATGGCTACACCTTC.

The chain has TRBV5-5 and TRBJ1-1; possibly TRBD1 for D (6 bases). Deletions cut 4 bases from V and 0 bases from J, with 16 bases between. CDR3 length: 16 residues. Germline-derived CDR1 and CDR2 are SGHKS and YYEKEE (reference sequence). The DNA of the CDR3 is TGTGCCAGCAGCCCTGGCCCCACAGGGTTGAACACTGAAGCTTTCTTT. Its translation is CASSPGPTGLNTEAFF.

The chain links TRBV6-5 to TRBJ1-2; D remains ambiguous. Deletions cut 7 bases from V and 4 bases from J, with 10 bases between. The germline V gene encodes CDR1 MNHEY and CDR2 SVGAGI. This CDR3 region has 12 residues. CDR3 DNA: TGTGCCAGCAAGGCAGGTGGCTATGGCTACACCTTC. It is translated as CASKAGGYGYTF.

The chain combines TRBV7-8 with TRBJ2-5; maybe TRBD1 (6 bases). Trimming took 6 bases from V and 5 from J, leaving 22 bases between them. Germline loops: CDR1 SGHVS, CDR2 FQNEAQ. The CDR3 covers 16 residues. The CDR3 loop is CASSADDRSGLETQYF. CDR3 nucleotide sequence: TGTGCCAGCAGTGCAGACGACAGGTCAGGATTGGAGACCCAGTACTTC.